Shown below are 6 T cell receptor beta chains from a single sample sequenced in a study of tumor-infiltrating lymphocytes in primary liver carcinoma. A primer matching the constant region was used to make TCR beta cDNA from 500 to 650 ng of total RNA. Slightly modified ARM-PCR, run as three nested multiplex PCR rounds, produced the TCR beta libraries. Amplification in the first two PCR rounds was performed using TRBV1-TRBV30 forward primers and a C-beta reverse primer for about 10 cycles each. TCRdb re-analysed the multiplex PCR reads in MiXCR, keeping a single row per CDR3 protein. The data contain some 120,000 distinct CDR3 sequences, around 60% of them singletons. DNA and RNA were both co-extracted from around 20-30 mg of bulk tissue that had not been sorted. What was sequenced was liver tumor tissue from sampling region 3. The subset is: tumor region T3, left-lateral pole. The receptors were sampled from an older woman with primary liver carcinoma and hepatitis B virus infection.

The J gene is TRBJ2-1, the V gene TRBV10-1; 8 nucleotides agree with TRBD1. The CDR3 extends over 15 amino acids. V lost 6 bases to trimming and J lost 8 bases; unmatched junction nucleotides: 12. Germline V gives CDR1 WNHNN, CDR2 SYGVQD (reference sequence). The CDR3 here is CASSHLMTGADEQFF. CDR3 in DNA: TGCGCCAGCAGCCACTTGATGACAGGGGCCGATGAGCAGTTCTTC.

This clonotype was seen more than once but under ten times. This may come from a read error, since a much larger clone is one base off. The chain recombines TRBV5-1 with TRBJ2-2, with a tentative D call TRBD1 (6 bases). Germline V CDR1 and CDR2: SGHRS, YFSETQ. This CDR3 is built from 16 residues. The CDR3 sequence: CTSSFTSRGNTGELFF. CDR3 in DNA: TGCACCAGCAGCTTTACCTCCAGGGGTAACACCGGGGAGCTGTTTTTT.

This clonotype was detected a few times. A much larger clone is a single base away; this may be a read error. The chain recombines TRBV12-3 or TRBV12-4 with TRBJ1-2; D unresolved. V was trimmed by 4 bases and J by 5 bases, leaving 11 bases between them. The CDR3 is 13 residues long. The CDR3 nucleotides read TGTGCCAGCAGTTACCTCTGGGGATATGGCTACACCTTC. Amino acids: CASSYLWGYGYTF.

The rearrangement joins TRBV30 to TRBJ1-4; D uncertain. Germline V gene lookup returns CDR1 GTSNPN and CDR2 SVGIG (reference sequence). V lost 7 bases, J lost 4 bases, and 22 bases lay in between. This CDR3 is built from 16 residues. CDR3 amino acids: CAYPRRLSASNEKLFF. The CDR3 DNA reads as TGTGCCTACCCCCGGCGATTAAGTGCCAGTAATGAAAAACTGTTTTTT.

This clonotype appeared many times. Here the CDR3 DNA reads TGCGCCAGCAGCTGGGGGGCCCGCGATGAGCAGTTCTTC. This encodes CASSWGARDEQFF. This chain joins TRBV5-1 and TRBJ2-1, with D possibly called TRBD1 or TRBD2 (6 bases each). The CDR3 extends over 13 amino acids. V lost 3 bases and J 8 bases, leaving 12 bases between the germline ends. In germline, CDR1 is SGHRS, CDR2 YFSETQ.

This clonotype has only a few counts. The gene calls are TRBV5-6 and TRBJ2-1; 11 bases agree with TRBD1. Germline V lookup: CDR1 SGHDT, CDR2 YYEEEE. The ends lost 4 bases at V and 7 bases at J; junction bases unmatched: 13. The CDR3 totals 17 residues. The CDR3 loop is CASSPSFGTGGLNEQFF. The CDR3, as DNA: TGTGCCAGCAGCCCCTCATTCGGGACAGGGGGTTTGAATGAGCAGTTCTTC.